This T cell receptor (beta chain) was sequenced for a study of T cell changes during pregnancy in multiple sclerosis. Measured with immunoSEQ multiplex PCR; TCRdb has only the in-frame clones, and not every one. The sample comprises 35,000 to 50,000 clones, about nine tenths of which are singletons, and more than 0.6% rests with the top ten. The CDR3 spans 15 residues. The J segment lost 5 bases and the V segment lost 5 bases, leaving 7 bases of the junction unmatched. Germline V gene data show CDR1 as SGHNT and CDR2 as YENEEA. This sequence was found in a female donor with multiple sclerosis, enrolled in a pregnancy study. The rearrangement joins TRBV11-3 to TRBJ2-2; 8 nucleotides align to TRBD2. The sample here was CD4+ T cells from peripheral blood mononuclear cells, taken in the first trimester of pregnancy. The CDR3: CASSRAGATTGELFF. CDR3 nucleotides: TGTGCCAGCAGCCGAGCGGGAGCTACGACCGGGGAGCTGTTTTTT.